The clone carrying this T cell receptor beta chain showed up many times. As yet, its antigen is unknown. The data are from a study of glioma-infiltrating T cells. Using RNA template, CDR3s of TCR alpha and beta were amplified with iRepertoire arm-PCR. One-step reverse transcription and amplification started from about 100-400 ng of tissue mRNA or PBMC total RNA. MiXCR was run by TCRdb on the multiplex PCR reads, yielding one entry per CDR3 protein. Among about 45,000 distinct CDR3 sequences listed, under 25% were seen once. Study-wide findings and caveats: Only very few CDR3 sequences appeared in both tissue and blood. Gliomas, especially low-grade, showed above-expected tissue-blood divergence; non-neoplastic patients showed below.

Between the trimmed V and J ends, which lost 2 bases and 6 bases, there was a span of 7 bases. CDR3 length: 12 residues. The germline V gene encodes CDR1 SGHAT and CDR2 FQNNGV. This chain uses TRBV11-2 with TRBJ1-1; D not certain. The sample was glioma tissue, nonneoplastic brain tissue, or PBMCs (not recorded which). The receptor's source is a human donor with low-grade glioma or glioblastoma, undergoing nonglioma brain surgery, or in good health (not recorded which). The CDR3 coding sequence is TGTGCCAGCAGCTTAATCGGGCCTGAAGCTTTCTTT. Protein product: CASSLIGPEAFF.